These 25 T cell receptor beta chains were sequenced from one sample in a study of control samples from healthy donors and cancer patients. Here immunoSEQ multiplex PCR was the method, and the copy in TCRdb shows in-frame clones only, minus some. The table has around 89,000 clones, 82% seen once; the top ten hold around 9.1%. Sample: blood. The receptors originated from a woman in her sixties or seventies in good health.

V and J are TRBV19 and TRBJ1-4; D unclear. There are 14 residues in the CDR3. Trimming took off 5 bases at V and 5 bases at J, with 12 bases between the two ends. Germline CDR1 reads LNHDA; CDR2 reads SQIVND (reference sequence). The CDR3 protein is CASSPKDWNEKLFF. CDR3 coding DNA: TGTGCCAGTAGTCCAAAAGACTGGAATGAAAAACTGTTTTTT. The full variable domain, completed using reference TRBV19 and TRBJ1-4, is DGGITQSPKYLFRKEGQNVTLSCEQNLNHDAMYWYRQDPGQGLRLIYYSQIVNDFQKGDIAEGYSVSREKKESFPLTVTSAQKNPTAFYLCASSPKDWNEKLFFGSGTQLSVL.

This clone has a single count. The rearrangement links TRBV19 to TRBJ1-5; D unresolved. The CDR3 length is 15 residues. Trimming cost V 5 bases and J 2 bases, with 13 bases left between them. Per the germline V gene, CDR1 is LNHDA and CDR2 is SQIVND (reference sequence). CDR3 sequence (DNA): TGTGCCAGTAGTGTTGGGTACGGGGGCAATCAGCCCCAGCATTTT. Translation gives CASSVGYGGNQPQHF.

The CDR3 DNA reads as TGTGCCAGCACCGGAAACCTAATAGCGGGAGGTATAGAGACCCAGTACTTC. Translation gives CASTGNLIAGGIETQYF. The V gene is TRBV2, the J gene TRBJ2-5; TRBD2 matches at 10 bases. Germline CDR1 and CDR2: SNHLY and FYNNEI. The CDR3 covers 17 residues. J gave up 4 bases and V 7 bases, and 15 bases lay outside the gene matches.

The chain combines TRBV29-1 with TRBJ2-7; D is possibly TRBD1 (6 bases). Trimming took 6 bases from V and 0 from J, leaving 9 bases between them. The CDR3 runs to 12 residues. Germline-derived CDR1 and CDR2 are SQVTM and ANQGSEA. The CDR3 DNA reads TGCAGCGTGTGGACAGTCTCCTACGAGCAGTACTTC. Protein: CSVWTVSYEQYF.

This rearrangement joins TRBV12-3 or TRBV12-4 to TRBJ2-7; D is possibly TRBD1 or TRBD2 (5 bases each). CDR3 length: 11 amino acids. V dropped 5 bases and J dropped 10 bases, with 12 bases sitting between them. CDR3 in amino acids: CASSLGPGQYF. As DNA, the CDR3 is TGTGCCAGCAGTCTGGGACCCGGTCAGTACTTC.

CDR3 amino acids: CASSPGLAYTEAFF. The CDR3 coding sequence is TGTGCCAGCAGTCCTGGGTTGGCCTACACTGAAGCTTTCTTT. This chain links TRBV27 with TRBJ1-1; the D is unclear. There are 14 residues in the CDR3. V was shortened by 5 bases and J by 3 bases, with 13 bases between the two germline ends. In germline, CDR1 is MNHEY, CDR2 SMNVEV (reference sequence).

The chain joins TRBV11-3 to TRBJ2-5, with D hard to call. The germline gives CDR1 SGHNT, CDR2 YENEEA. The CDR3 is 15 residues long. Trimming took off 0 bases at V and 5 bases at J, with 13 bases between the two ends. The chain's CDR3 is CASSLDSGRGETQYF. CDR3 bases: TGTGCCAGCAGCTTAGATTCTGGGCGTGGGGAGACCCAGTACTTC.

The chain joins TRBV10-3 to TRBJ2-7, with 8 bases identical to TRBD2. The CDR3 covers 13 residues. Germline V gives CDR1 ENHRY, CDR2 SYGVKD. The ends lost 4 bases at V and 1 base at J; junction bases unmatched: 0. CDR3 loop: CAISAGGSYEQYF. DNA for the CDR3: TGTGCCATCAGTGCGGGAGGGTCCTACGAGCAGTACTTC.

This chain joins TRBV5-1 and TRBJ1-2; weak D call: TRBD1 (6 bases). The CDR3 runs to 14 residues. V was trimmed by 0 bases and J by 6 bases, leaving 12 bases between them. Per the germline V gene, CDR1 is SGHRS and CDR2 is YFSETQ. Here the CDR3 reads CASSLAGGLDGYTF. The CDR3 DNA follows: TGCGCCAGCAGCTTGGCCGGGGGGCTAGATGGCTACACCTTC.

The chain carries TRBV5-1 and TRBJ2-1; 7 nucleotides align to TRBD2. Germline-derived CDR1 and CDR2 are SGHRS and YFSETQ. This CDR3 has 15 amino acids. V trimming: 7 bases; J trimming: 6 bases; junction bases outside the gene matches: 13. CDR3 sequence reads: CASEEAGAPVNEQFF. CDR3 bases: TGCGCCAGCGAGGAGGCGGGAGCGCCTGTCAATGAGCAGTTCTTC.

The V and J genes are TRBV18 and TRBJ1-1, with TRBD1 matching over 9 bases. CDR3 length equals 19 residues. The J segment lost 1 base and the V segment lost 2 bases, leaving 14 bases of the junction unmatched. Germline V CDR1 and CDR2: KGHSH, LQKENI. The CDR3 loop reads CASSPLIILPGQGNTEAFF. The CDR3 coding sequence is TGTGCCAGCTCACCATTAATTATTTTACCGGGACAGGGGAACACTGAAGCTTTCTTT.

The CDR3 region is CASSHGTSGGNEQFF. Here the CDR3 DNA reads TGCGCCAGCAGCCACGGGACTAGCGGTGGGAATGAGCAGTTCTTC. The chain recombines TRBV4-1 with TRBJ2-1, with TRBD2 identical over 11 bases. This CDR3 comprises 15 residues. Trimming at V came to 3 bases and at J to 7 bases, leaving 5 bases not matched to a gene. CDR1 and CDR2 from the germline V gene are MGHRA and YSYEKL.

This sequence joins TRBV5-6 and TRBJ2-1; the match to TRBD2 covers 7 bases. This CDR3 comprises 14 residues. V lost 4 bases, J lost 7 bases, and 8 bases stayed unmatched. The V gene's germline CDR1 is SGHDT and CDR2 YYEEEE. Written as DNA, the CDR3 is TGTGCCAGCAGCGGGAGGGCCCGCGGGAATGAGCAGTTCTTC. Protein sequence: CASSGRARGNEQFF.

This clone was picked up one time. The chain combines TRBV19 with TRBJ1-5, with D perhaps TRBD1 (5 bases). CDR3 size: 13 residues. Germline V lookup: CDR1 LNHDA, CDR2 SQIVND (reference sequence). V was clipped by 7 bases and J by 5 bases, with 12 bases between them. The CDR3 nucleotides read TGTGCCAGTAAACGGCAGGGACATCAGCCCCAGCATTTT. This gives the protein CASKRQGHQPQHF. The variable domain in full, with the rest retrieved from reference TRBV19 and TRBJ1-5, is DGGITQSPKYLFRKEGQNVTLSCEQNLNHDAMYWYRQDPGQGLRLIYYSQIVNDFQKGDIAEGYSVSREKKESFPLTVTSAQKNPTAFYLCASKRQGHQPQHFGDGTRLSIL.

The rearrangement links TRBV5-1 to TRBJ2-2, with 9 positions matching TRBD2. The CDR3 covers 17 residues. Trimming removed 4 bases from V and 7 bases from J; junction bases left unmatched: 14. Germline V gives CDR1 SGHRS, CDR2 YFSETQ. The CDR3 loop is CASSPSGGGGAFGELFF. The CDR3 nucleotides are TGCGCCAGCAGCCCCTCAGGCGGCGGGGGGGCTTTCGGGGAGCTGTTTTTT.

The chain joins TRBV5-5 to TRBJ1-2; D unclear. The CDR3 is made up of 15 amino acids. Trimming removed 5 bases from V and 0 bases from J, with 14 bases in between. CDR1 is SGHKS and CDR2 is YYEKEE in the germline V gene (reference sequence). CDR3 DNA: TGTGCCAGCAGTCCAGGAGGATTACCTAACTATGGCTACACCTTC. Its protein is CASSPGGLPNYGYTF.

V usage is TRBV7-9 and J usage is TRBJ1-2; 9 bases are shared with TRBD1. This CDR3 region has 12 residues. With V trimmed by 5 bases and J by 8 bases, 3 bases remained unmatched. Germline CDR1 and CDR2: SEHNR and FQNEAQ (reference sequence). The CDR3 coding sequence is TGTGCCAGCAGCGGGACAGGGCCCGGCTACACCTTC. Its protein product is CASSGTGPGYTF.

The rearrangement joins TRBV12-3 or TRBV12-4 to TRBJ1-1, with D possibly TRBD1 on 5 matching bases. This CDR3 is built from 11 residues. Trimming took off 5 bases at V and 11 bases at J, with 12 bases between the two ends. The CDR3 loop is CASSMQGYAFF. The DNA for the CDR3 is TGTGCCAGCAGTATGCAGGGTTACGCTTTCTTT.

This chain joins TRBV29-1 and TRBJ1-1, with D possibly TRBD1 on 5 matching bases. The CDR3 contains 13 residues. The V end lost 4 bases, the J end lost 5 bases, and 14 bases lay between the germline ends. Germline V gene data show CDR1 as SQVTM and CDR2 as ANQGSEA. CDR3 region: CSVGSGGWTEAFF. CDR3 DNA: TGCAGCGTTGGCTCTGGGGGGTGGACTGAAGCTTTCTTT.

The J gene is TRBJ2-5, the V gene TRBV5-1; 7 bases align to TRBD1. Losses at the gene ends were 3 bases for V and 2 bases for J; bases not matched to a gene: 4. Germline values: CDR1 SGHRS, CDR2 YFSETQ. This CDR3 has 14 residues. The CDR3 sequence is CASSWQGDQETQYF. CDR3 coding DNA: TGCGCCAGCAGCTGGCAGGGGGATCAAGAGACCCAGTACTTC.

The chain couples TRBV3-1 (or the pseudogene TRBV3-2) to TRBJ2-3, with D possibly being TRBD2 (6 bases). CDR3 length equals 15 residues. Between the trimmed V and J ends, which lost 6 bases and 5 bases, there was a span of 18 bases. The germline V gene encodes CDR1 LGHDT and CDR2 YNNKEL (reference sequence). Here the CDR3 DNA reads TGTGCCAGCAGTTCTACTTTTGCGGGACGAGATACGCAGTATTTT. Protein sequence: CASSSTFAGRDTQYF.

This clone has just a few counts. CDR3 bases: TGTGCCAGCAGCAGGGGTTACAGTGAAAAACTGTTTTTT. This translates into CASSRGYSEKLFF. The V and J genes are TRBV27 and TRBJ1-4, with a weak D call TRBD1 (6 bases). V lost 6 bases, J lost 7 bases, and 12 bases lay in between. Germline values: CDR1 MNHEY, CDR2 SMNVEV (reference sequence). The CDR3 consists of 13 residues.

V usage is TRBV5-1 and J usage is TRBJ1-2, with 8 bases identical to TRBD1. The junction had 8 bases not matched to a gene; V was cut back by 0 bases and J by 4 bases. This CDR3 comprises 16 residues. Germline V gene lookup returns CDR1 SGHRS and CDR2 YFSETQ. The CDR3 loop is CASSLGTGGWGYGYTF. In DNA form, the CDR3 reads TGCGCCAGCAGCTTGGGAACAGGGGGATGGGGCTATGGCTACACCTTC.

This clone was counted only a few times. The chain carries TRBV19 and TRBJ1-5, with D maybe TRBD1 (6 bases). The V gene lost 5 bases and the J gene lost 0 bases, with 14 bases spanning the gap. Germline loops: CDR1 LNHDA, CDR2 SQIVND (reference sequence). The CDR3 consists of 16 residues. The CDR3 nucleotides are TGTGCCAGTAGTCCCGGGACACTCTATAGCAATCAGCCCCAGCATTTT. Translated: CASSPGTLYSNQPQHF.

This clone was recorded a few times. This sample also contains other DNA sequences that code for the same CDR3. V and J are TRBV10-2 and TRBJ1-1; the D gene is possibly TRBD1 (5 bases). The length of the CDR3 is 13 residues. Trimming took 7 bases from V and 0 from J, leaving 9 bases between them. Looked up from germline, CDR1 is WSHSY and CDR2 is SAAADI. CDR3 sequence reads: CASKSGMNTEAFF. The CDR3 nucleotides are TGCGCCAGCAAATCAGGGATGAACACTGAAGCTTTCTTT.